This passage covers 31 T cell receptor beta chains from one sample sequenced in a study of shared clonotypes between healthy human individuals (TCRdb year 2020). Library construction relied on the immunoSEQ multiplex PCR assay. TCRdb limited this immuneACCESS table to in-frame rearrangements with V and J called. A share of clones is missing; checked studies link under half to unresolved V genes, and the rest is unexplained. The sample records a few million clones, around 93% of which are singletons. The leading ten clones occupy roughly 0.34% of the sample. Material for sequencing was naive CD4+ T cells from PBMCs. This sample's cell subset or site label indicates: CD45RA+ positively selected. Every receptor here comes from a man between 18 and 29 years old in good health. Some clones in this sample may be carry-over from other donors' samples.

On this clone: Other DNA sequences of this sample code for an identical CDR3. The V and J genes are TRBV29-1 and TRBJ1-2; the D is unclear. The CDR3 runs to 11 residues. V was cut by 6 bases and J by 0 bases, with 5 bases left in between. CDR1 and CDR2 from the germline V gene are SQVTM and ANQGSEA. CDR3 sequence reads: CSVGPNYGYTF. The CDR3 DNA reads TGCAGCGTCGGACCTAACTATGGCTACACCTTC.

The chain carries TRBV7-2 and TRBJ1-2; weak D call: TRBD1 (5 bases). Looked up from germline, CDR1 is SGHTA and CDR2 is FQGNSA. The CDR3 is 13 amino acids. V lost 1 base, J lost 10 bases, and 13 bases lay in between. CDR3 residues: CASSLGRWDDYTF. CDR3 nucleotides: TGTGCCAGCAGCTTAGGGAGGTGGGACGACTACACCTTC.

The V call is TRBV28, the J call TRBJ2-7; weak D call: TRBD1 (6 bases). Trimming shortened V by 7 bases and J by 0 bases, and 7 bases separated the two germline ends. Germline CDR1 and CDR2: MDHEN and SYDVKM. The CDR3 consists of 12 residues. CDR3 in amino acids: CASKGDSYEQYF. The CDR3 coding sequence is TGTGCCAGCAAGGGGGACTCCTACGAGCAGTACTTC. Based on the CDR3 plus reference TRBV28 and TRBJ2-7, the full variable domain is DVKVTQSSRYLVKRTGEKVFLECVQDMDHENMFWYRQDPGLGLRLIYFSYDVKMKEKGDIPEGYSVSREKKERFSLILESASTNQTSMYLCASKGDSYEQYFGPGTRLTVT.

This sequence joins TRBV28 and TRBJ2-5; 7 bases are shared with TRBD1. The CDR3 sequence is 16 residues long. The J segment lost 1 base and the V segment lost 4 bases, leaving 9 bases of the junction unmatched. Germline lookup yields CDR1 MDHEN and CDR2 SYDVKM. The CDR3 nucleotides are TGTGCCAGCAGTTCCCCAGTCTACAGGGGCCAAGAGACCCAGTACTTC. Its translation: CASSSPVYRGQETQYF.

This clone was found once. The chain combines TRBV4-3 with TRBJ1-2; possible D gene TRBD1, 6 bases. V lost 1 base to trimming and J lost 1 base, with 19 bases between them. This CDR3 contains 18 residues. CDR1 and CDR2 from the germline V gene are LGHNA and YSLEER. This chain's CDR3 is CASSQVSGTSTYNYGYTF. The CDR3 DNA sequence: TGCGCCAGCAGCCAAGTCTCCGGGACAAGTACTTATAACTATGGCTACACCTTC.

The V call is TRBV28, the J call TRBJ2-3; the match to TRBD1 covers 8 bases. Trimming removed 5 bases from V and 4 bases from J; junction bases left unmatched: 11. The CDR3 covers 16 residues. From germline, CDR1 is MDHEN and CDR2 SYDVKM. This chain's CDR3 is CASSLWTGRFADTQYF. CDR3 DNA sequence: TGTGCCAGCAGTCTTTGGACAGGGCGTTTCGCAGATACGCAGTATTTT.

J is TRBJ1-2 and V is TRBV7-9, with a weak D call TRBD1 (5 bases). The CDR3 runs to 14 residues. The germline V gene has CDR1 SEHNR and CDR2 FQNEAQ (reference sequence). Trimming took off 5 bases at V and 2 bases at J, with 12 bases between the two ends. This chain's CDR3 is CASSLGDGNYGYTF. The CDR3 nucleotides are TGTGCCAGCAGCCTCGGGGACGGGAACTATGGCTACACCTTC.

This rearrangement joins TRBV27 to TRBJ1-2; D is possibly TRBD1 (5 bases). Trimming took off 2 bases at V and 2 bases at J, with 12 bases between the two ends. The CDR3 has 15 amino acids. Germline assignment: CDR1 MNHEY and CDR2 SMNVEV (reference sequence). CDR3 bases: TGTGCCAGCAGTTTACGGACAATGGGCAACTATGGCTACACCTTC. Translating it yields CASSLRTMGNYGYTF.

This chain connects TRBV10-3 to TRBJ2-7; 9 bases match TRBD1. This CDR3 comprises 14 residues. Germline V CDR1 and CDR2: ENHRY, SYGVKD. V lost 7 bases, J lost 3 bases, and 7 bases stayed unmatched. The CDR3 nucleotides read TGTGCCATCACCCCCGGGACAGGGCGCTACGAGCAGTACTTC. It is translated as CAITPGTGRYEQYF.

This chain's CDR3 is CASSLVLGVLETQYF. In nucleotides, the CDR3 is TGCGCCAGCAGCTTGGTTTTAGGGGTCTTGGAGACCCAGTACTTC. V gene TRBV5-1 combines with J gene TRBJ2-5, with D perhaps matching TRBD1 (5 bases). Trimming removed 0 bases from V and 5 bases from J, with 14 bases in between. CDR1 and CDR2 from the germline V gene are SGHRS and YFSETQ. The CDR3 spans 15 residues.

This chain links TRBV9 with TRBJ1-5; D possibly corresponds to TRBD1 (5 bases). Germline V gene lookup returns CDR1 SGDLS and CDR2 YYNGEE. The CDR3 consists of 13 residues. V was shortened by 0 bases and J by 7 bases, with 8 bases between the two germline ends. CDR3 in amino acids: CASSVDGGQPQHF. In DNA, the CDR3 is TGTGCCAGCAGCGTAGACGGGGGACAGCCCCAGCATTTT.

A single count supports this clone. The CDR3 nucleotides read TGTGCCAGTAGTATAGGGGGGGCGGGCGGAGAGACCCAGTACTTC. Amino acid sequence: CASSIGGAGGETQYF. The gene calls are TRBV19 and TRBJ2-5; perhaps D is TRBD1 or TRBD2 (6 bases each). There are 15 residues in the CDR3. Germline V CDR1 and CDR2: LNHDA, SQIVND (reference sequence). Trimming removed 1 base at V and 4 bases at J, with 13 bases between.

The chain couples TRBV21-1 to TRBJ2-7; TRBD1, as called in the table, went unchecked against the DNA. TRBV21-1 corresponds to a pseudogene. The length of the CDR3 is 16 residues. CDR3 in amino acids: CASSDPVGTGGYEQYF. The CDR3 DNA is TGTGCCAGCAGCGATCCCGTCGGGACAGGGGGCTACGAGCAGTACTTC.

As to this clone: The same CDR3 can be traced to other DNA sequences in this sample. V and J are TRBV6-5 and TRBJ2-3; D is undetermined. The germline V gene has CDR1 MNHEY and CDR2 SVGAGI. With 6 bases removed from V and 0 bases from J, the gap between germline ends came to 4 bases. The CDR3 length is 12 residues. This CDR3 reads CASSGSTDTQYF. Written as DNA, the CDR3 is TGTGCCAGCAGCGGCAGCACAGATACGCAGTATTTT.

This chain connects TRBV28 to TRBJ1-5; possibly TRBD1 for D (6 bases). With 3 bases removed from V and 7 bases from J, the gap between germline ends came to 22 bases. The CDR3 spans 17 residues. Germline-derived CDR1 and CDR2 are MDHEN and SYDVKM. CDR3 DNA: TGTGCCAGCAGTTTTCGATTGGGGAGGGGGTTGACGCAGCCCCAGCATTTT. Its translation is CASSFRLGRGLTQPQHF.

As for this clone: Additional DNA sequences in this sample encode the identical CDR3. The chain employs TRBV7-3 and TRBJ2-1; D gene unclear. From germline, CDR1 is SGHTA and CDR2 FQGTGA. V lost 1 base and J 0 bases, leaving 7 bases between the germline ends. The CDR3 has 15 amino acids. CDR3 loop: CASSLIPSSYNEQFF. As DNA, the CDR3 is TGTGCCAGCAGCTTAATCCCAAGCTCCTACAATGAGCAGTTCTTC.

The chain has TRBV7-6 and TRBJ2-7; perhaps D is TRBD1 or TRBD2 (5 bases each). The CDR3 is 14 residues long. Per germline, CDR1 SGHVS and CDR2 FNYEAQ. Trimming cost V 4 bases and J 0 bases, with 10 bases left between them. The CDR3 region has the DNA TGTGCCAGCAGCTCCCGGGACCACTCCTACGAGCAGTACTTC. Translation: CASSSRDHSYEQYF.

This clone was seen just once. This chain connects TRBV19 to TRBJ2-1; 7 bases map to TRBD2. The V and J ends lost 4 bases and 8 bases, in that order; junction bases with no gene match: 11. Germline V CDR1 and CDR2: LNHDA, SQIVND (reference sequence). The length of the CDR3 is 15 residues. CDR3 in DNA: TGTGCCAGTAGTAAGAGACGCGGGAGTGAAGATGAGCAGTTCTTC. It codes for CASSKRRGSEDEQFF.

V is TRBV6-5 and J is TRBJ2-3; 8 bases agree with TRBD2. The junction had 4 bases not matched to a gene; V was cut back by 7 bases and J by 4 bases. Germline CDR1 MNHEY, CDR2 SVGAGI. The CDR3 length is 13 residues. CDR3 nucleotides: TGTGCCAGCACCTTAGCGGGATCAGATACGCAGTATTTT. Amino acids: CASTLAGSDTQYF.

The chain joins TRBV19 to TRBJ1-2; unclear D gene. V lost 4 bases to trimming and J lost 2 bases, with 8 bases between them. Germline-derived CDR1 and CDR2 are LNHDA and SQIVND (reference sequence). The CDR3 length is 13 residues. As DNA, the CDR3 is TGTGCCAGTAGTACCCCACCAAACTATGGCTACACCTTC. It specifies CASSTPPNYGYTF.

The V and J genes are TRBV13 and TRBJ1-1, with D possibly being TRBD1 (5 bases). Germline lookup yields CDR1 PRHDT and CDR2 FYEKMQ (reference sequence). The CDR3 is 14 amino acids. Trimming removed 3 bases at V and 4 bases at J, with 12 bases between. CDR3 residues: CASSFTRRGTEAFF. In DNA form, the CDR3 reads TGTGCCAGCAGCTTCACCCGTAGGGGCACTGAAGCTTTCTTT.

V and J are TRBV5-1 and TRBJ1-1; 7 bases are a match to TRBD1. The CDR3 contains 17 residues. J was trimmed by 0 bases and V by 3 bases; bases with no gene match: 11. CDR1 is SGHRS, CDR2 YFSETQ, per germline. The CDR3, as DNA: TGCGCCAGCAGCTCGAACAGGGGTCGCATATTGAACACTGAAGCTTTCTTT. Its protein is CASSSNRGRILNTEAFF.

The chain employs TRBV7-2 and TRBJ2-7; D is possibly TRBD1 (5 bases). V was shortened by 3 bases and J by 8 bases, with 17 bases between the two germline ends. This CDR3 has 14 residues. Germline V lookup: CDR1 SGHTA, CDR2 FQGNSA. The CDR3 DNA is TGTGCCAGCAGCTTTAGGACACCGGTTATCAAGCAGTACTTC. Translated: CASSFRTPVIKQYF.

The rearrangement joins TRBV5-1 to TRBJ2-1, with D tentatively TRBD2 (5 bases). The CDR3 is 15 amino acids. Deletions cut 4 bases from V and 2 bases from J, with 13 bases between. Germline V gene sequence: CDR1 SGHRS, CDR2 YFSETQ. The chain's CDR3 is CASSTSSGAYNEQFF. CDR3 nucleotide sequence: TGCGCCAGCAGCACCTCAAGCGGCGCCTACAATGAGCAGTTCTTC.

This clone was observed a few times. Other nucleotide sequences in the sample specify the same CDR3. This chain joins TRBV7-2 and TRBJ2-1; 9 bases are shared with TRBD1. The CDR3 has 15 amino acids. The V gene's germline CDR1 is SGHTA and CDR2 FQGNSA. The V and J ends lost 5 bases and 0 bases, in that order; junction bases with no gene match: 2. CDR3 region: CASSPDRGSYNEQFF. CDR3 DNA sequence: TGTGCCAGCAGCCCGGACAGGGGCTCCTACAATGAGCAGTTCTTC.

This rearrangement joins TRBV28 to TRBJ1-1, with 7 nucleotides matching TRBD1. This CDR3 has 15 amino acids. V lost 6 bases to trimming and J lost 1 base; unmatched junction nucleotides: 8. Germline CDR1 and CDR2: MDHEN and SYDVKM. CDR3 bases: TGTGCCAGCAGCCGTTCTGACAGGGCGAACACTGAAGCTTTCTTT. It codes for CASSRSDRANTEAFF.

Remarks on this clone: Other DNA sequences in the sample encode the same CDR3. The rearrangement uses TRBV7-2 and TRBJ2-7; D possibly uses TRBD1 or TRBD2 (5 bases each). Germline V lookup: CDR1 SGHTA, CDR2 FQGNSA. The CDR3 runs 15 residues. Between the trimmed V and J ends, which lost 2 bases and 2 bases, there was a span of 13 bases. The CDR3 spells CASSLRRQGAYEQYF. In DNA, the CDR3 is TGTGCCAGCAGCTTAAGACGGCAGGGAGCCTACGAGCAGTACTTC.

Regarding this clone: The sample has other DNA sequences that encode this CDR3 too. This chain joins TRBV19 and TRBJ1-2; D may be TRBD1 (5 bases). The CDR3 is made up of 13 amino acids. Trimming removed 4 bases at V and 4 bases at J, with 10 bases between. The germline gives CDR1 LNHDA, CDR2 SQIVND (reference sequence). Written as DNA, the CDR3 is TGTGCCAGTAGTAGTGACAGTGGCTATGGCTACACCTTC. It specifies CASSSDSGYGYTF. Supplemented by reference TRBV19 and TRBJ1-2, the full variable domain reads DGGITQSPKYLFRKEGQNVTLSCEQNLNHDAMYWYRQDPGQGLRLIYYSQIVNDFQKGDIAEGYSVSREKKESFPLTVTSAQKNPTAFYLCASSSDSGYGYTFGSGTRLTVV.

The rearrangement joins TRBV6-1 to TRBJ2-3, with a weak D call TRBD2 (5 bases). This CDR3 is 15 amino acids long. Germline V gives CDR1 MNHNS, CDR2 SASEGT. Trimming removed 6 bases from V and 6 bases from J, with 19 bases in between. The CDR3 loop is CASRLQRTWVDTQYF. In DNA, the CDR3 is TGTGCCAGCAGACTCCAGCGGACCTGGGTGGATACGCAGTATTTT.

V usage is TRBV10-3 and J usage is TRBJ1-5; D uncertain. Trimming shortened V by 3 bases and J by 0 bases, and 9 bases separated the two germline ends. Per the germline V gene, CDR1 is ENHRY and CDR2 is SYGVKD. CDR3 size: 15 residues. The CDR3 loop is CAISDARYSNQPQHF. In DNA form, the CDR3 reads TGTGCCATCAGTGATGCTCGCTATAGCAATCAGCCCCAGCATTTT.

This chain links TRBV4-1 with TRBJ2-7, with 8 nucleotides matching TRBD2. Germline CDR1 is MGHRA and CDR2 is YSYEKL. V shed 0 bases and J 7 bases; nucleotides not matched to a gene: 2. The CDR3 totals 13 residues. In nucleotides, the CDR3 is TGCGCCAGCAGCCAAGACGGCGGGAGGGAGCAGTACTTC. Encoded protein: CASSQDGGREQYF.